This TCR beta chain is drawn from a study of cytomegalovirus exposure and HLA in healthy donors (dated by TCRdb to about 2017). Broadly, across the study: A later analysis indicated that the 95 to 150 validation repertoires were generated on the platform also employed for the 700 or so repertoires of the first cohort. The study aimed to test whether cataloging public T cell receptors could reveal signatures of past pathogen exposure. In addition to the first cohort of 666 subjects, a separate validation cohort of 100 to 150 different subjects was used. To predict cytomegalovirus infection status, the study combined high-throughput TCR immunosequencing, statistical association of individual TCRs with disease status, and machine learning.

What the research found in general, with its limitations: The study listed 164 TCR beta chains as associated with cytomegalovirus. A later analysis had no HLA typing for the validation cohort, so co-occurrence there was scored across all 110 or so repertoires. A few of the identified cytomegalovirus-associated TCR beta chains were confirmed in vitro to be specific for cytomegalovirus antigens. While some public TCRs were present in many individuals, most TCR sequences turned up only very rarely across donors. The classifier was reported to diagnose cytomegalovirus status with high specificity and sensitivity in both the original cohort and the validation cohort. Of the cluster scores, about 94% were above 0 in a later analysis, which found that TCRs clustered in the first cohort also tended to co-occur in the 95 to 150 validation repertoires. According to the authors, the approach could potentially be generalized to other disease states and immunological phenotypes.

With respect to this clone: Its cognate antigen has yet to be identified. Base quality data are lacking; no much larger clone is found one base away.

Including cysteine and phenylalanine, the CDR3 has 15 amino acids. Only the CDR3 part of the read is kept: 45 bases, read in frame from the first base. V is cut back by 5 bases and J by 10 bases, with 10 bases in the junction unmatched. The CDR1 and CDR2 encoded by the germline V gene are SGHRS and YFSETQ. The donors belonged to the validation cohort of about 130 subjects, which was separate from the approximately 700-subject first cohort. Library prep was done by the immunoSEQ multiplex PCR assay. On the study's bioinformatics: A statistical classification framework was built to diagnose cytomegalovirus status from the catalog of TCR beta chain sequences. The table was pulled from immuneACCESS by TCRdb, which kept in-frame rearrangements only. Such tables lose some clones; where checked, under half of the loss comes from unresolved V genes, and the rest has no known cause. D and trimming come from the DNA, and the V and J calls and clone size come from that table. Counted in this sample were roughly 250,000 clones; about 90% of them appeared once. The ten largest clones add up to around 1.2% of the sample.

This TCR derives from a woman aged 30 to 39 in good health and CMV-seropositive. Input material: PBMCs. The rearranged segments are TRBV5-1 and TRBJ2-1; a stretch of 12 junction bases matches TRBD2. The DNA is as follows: TGCGCCAGCAGGACTAGCGGGAGCCCCCGGGGGGAGCAGTTCTTC. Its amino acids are CASRTSGSPRGEQFF. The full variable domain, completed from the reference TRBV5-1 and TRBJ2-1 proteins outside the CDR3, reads KAGVTQTPRYLIKTRGQQVTLSCSPISGHRSVSWYQQTPGQGLQFLFEYFSETQRNKGNFPGRFSGRQFSNSRSEMNVSTLELGDSALYLCASRTSGSPRGEQFFGPGTRLTVL.